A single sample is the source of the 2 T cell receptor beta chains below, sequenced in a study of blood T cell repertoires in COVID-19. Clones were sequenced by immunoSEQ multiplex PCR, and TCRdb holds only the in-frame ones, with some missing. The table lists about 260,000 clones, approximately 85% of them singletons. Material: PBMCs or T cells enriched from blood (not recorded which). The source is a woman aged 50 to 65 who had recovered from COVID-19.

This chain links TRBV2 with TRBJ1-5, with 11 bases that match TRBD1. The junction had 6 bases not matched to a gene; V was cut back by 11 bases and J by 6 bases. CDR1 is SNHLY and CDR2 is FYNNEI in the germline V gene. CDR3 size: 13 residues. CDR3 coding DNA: TGTGCCGGAGGGACAGGGGGAAGTCAGCCCCAGCATTTT. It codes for CAGGTGGSQPQHF.

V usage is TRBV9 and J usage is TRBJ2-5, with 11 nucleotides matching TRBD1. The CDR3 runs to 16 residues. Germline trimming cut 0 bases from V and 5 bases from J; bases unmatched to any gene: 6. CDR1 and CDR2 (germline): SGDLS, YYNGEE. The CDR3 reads CASSVAGQGARETQYF. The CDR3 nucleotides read TGTGCCAGCAGCGTAGCTGGACAGGGGGCGAGGGAGACCCAGTACTTC.